The text below deals with one TCR beta chain. Its antigen remains unidentified. It has no much larger one-base neighbor in the sample; base qualities were not kept. The immunoSEQ Assay, a bias-controlled multiplex PCR, was used to amplify TCRbeta CDR3 regions from genomic DNA. On the study's bioinformatics: Nucleated cell counts per sample were estimated from amplification of reference gene primers within the assay. Sequence reads were collapsed and filtered to measure the absolute abundance of every unique TCRbeta CDR3 rearrangement. For each sample, productive Simpson clonality was calculated by taking the square root of Simpson's diversity index across productive rearrangements. The clones in this table, taken by TCRdb from immuneACCESS, are in-frame only. Not every clone is retained; where verified, under half of the shortfall comes from an unresolved V gene, and the cause of the rest is unknown. V, J and clone size reflect that table, while D and trimming were determined from the DNA. A total of around 100,000 clones appear in this sample, 89% of them only once. Clones ranked in the top ten supply roughly 15% of the sample.

This sample is part of a study of blood T cell repertoires in COVID-19 (dated by TCRdb to about 2020). About the study as a whole: Samples from collaborators originated in the United States, Italy and Spain and spanned both the acute and convalescent phases of COVID-19. The material from the prospective study consisted of cDNA or gDNA derived from T cells, B-cell-depleted T cells, or PBMCs. Deeply sampled blood TCRbeta repertoires from subjects exposed to, actively infected with, or recovered from COVID-19 were included in the dataset. The repertoires were made available in a free public database intended to serve as a resource for research on the immune response to SARS-CoV-2. Samples came from the ongoing ImmuneRACE study (first 160 participants) plus 1,254 subjects from 6 global collaborators. Nearly every sample came with metadata listing a de-identified subject ID, COVID-19 status, age in years and sex. HLA class I and class II types, where available, came from metadata supplied by the sample provider rather than from assay-based typing. The full study reports these points: The quantity of clinical and demographic metadata differed by source and by participant and was supplied without curation.

CDR1 and CDR2 (MNHEY, SMNVEV) derive from the germline V gene (reference sequence). The germline V and J ends show losses of 8 bases and 1 base respectively, and no gene match explains 8 bases of the junction. The CDR3 holds 15 amino acids from the cysteine to the phenylalanine. The CDR3 DNA has 45 bases and is translated from base 1. Each collaborating institution followed its own protocols to collect whole blood in K2EDTA tubes. For TCRbeta analysis, collaborator samples were shipped as frozen whole blood, as isolated PBMCs, or as DNA extracted from either sample type. The TCR originated in a woman over 75 in a cohort sampled during active COVID-19. What was sequenced was peripheral blood. The rearranged segments are TRBV27 and TRBJ1-1; 9 bases in the junction line up with TRBD1. The CDR3 is CASCEQGASNTEAFF. The DNA sequence is as follows: TGTGCCAGCTGTGAACAGGGGGCGTCGAACACTGAAGCTTTCTTT.